The rows below give T cell receptor beta chains drawn from one sample of a study of response to subunit inactivated influenza vaccine. Using its own MiXCR run on the RT-PCR reads, TCRdb lists one record per CDR3 protein. This sample carries around 850,000 distinct CDR3 sequences, roughly 20% of them seen once, and the ten largest clones take roughly a tenth. The starting material was PBMCs from blood, obtained roughly 5 days after vaccination. These receptors were collected from a man in his fifties who received an inactivated influenza vaccine. CDR3s include the opening cysteine and the closing phenylalanine or tryptophan. D genes are given only for firm matches. Size is stated for part of the rows, as once, few or many counts, or as a class when the clone is expanded.

len: 11
abundance: NA
d_gene: NA
v_gene: TRBV3-1
j_gene: TRBJ2-7
CDR3aa: CASSQWTEQYF
CDR3nt: TGTGCCAGCAGCCAATGGACCGAGCAGTACTTC

len: 16
abundance: few
d_gene: TRBD1
v_gene: TRBV27
j_gene: TRBJ1-1
CDR3aa: CASSLGTGVTNTEAFF
CDR3nt: TGTGCCAGCAGTCTGGGGACAGGGGTCACGAACACTGAAGCTTTCTTT

len: 14
abundance: many
d_gene: NA
v_gene: TRBV7-9
j_gene: TRBJ2-3
CDR3aa: CASSPAGSTDTQYF
CDR3nt: TGTGCCAGCAGCCCAGCGGGCAGCACAGATACGCAGTATTTT

len: 15
abundance: NA
d_gene: NA
v_gene: TRBV20-1
j_gene: TRBJ2-2
CDR3aa: CSARDAGMNTGELFF
CDR3nt: TGCAGTGCTAGAGATGCGGGGATGAACACCGGGGAGCTGTTTTTT

len: 15
abundance: NA
d_gene: TRBD2
v_gene: TRBV7-2
j_gene: TRBJ2-1
CDR3aa: CASSLVSGKYNEQFF
CDR3nt: TGTGCCAGCAGCTTGGTTAGCGGGAAATACAATGAGCAGTTCTTC

len: 15
abundance: NA
d_gene: TRBD2
v_gene: TRBV20-1
j_gene: TRBJ2-3
CDR3aa: CSALETSRYTDTQYF
CDR3nt: TGCAGTGCATTAGAGACTAGCCGATACACAGATACGCAGTATTTT

len: 15
abundance: few
d_gene: NA
v_gene: TRBV7-2
j_gene: TRBJ1-3
CDR3aa: CASSLVSSSGNTIYF
CDR3nt: TGTGCCAGCAGCTTAGTATCGAGCTCTGGAAACACCATATATTTT

len: 14
abundance: few
d_gene: TRBD2
v_gene: TRBV6-1
j_gene: TRBJ2-1
CDR3aa: CASKAGDSYNEQFF
CDR3nt: TGTGCCAGCAAGGCGGGGGACTCCTACAATGAGCAGTTCTTC

len: 18
abundance: few
d_gene: NA
v_gene: TRBV4-2
j_gene: TRBJ2-1
CDR3aa: CASSQVSPSRAIYNEQFF
CDR3nt: TGTGCCAGCAGCCAAGTTTCGCCTAGCCGGGCAATCTACAATGAGCAGTTCTTC

len: 15
abundance: few
d_gene: TRBD1
v_gene: TRBV4-3
j_gene: TRBJ1-1
CDR3aa: CASSQEQGAYTEAFF
CDR3nt: TGCGCCAGCAGCCAGGAACAGGGGGCTTATACTGAAGCTTTCTTT

len: 13
abundance: few
d_gene: NA
v_gene: TRBV4-3
j_gene: TRBJ1-1
CDR3aa: CASSEQQNTEAFF
CDR3nt: TGCGCCAGCAGCGAACAGCAGAACACTGAAGCTTTCTTT

len: 13
abundance: few
d_gene: NA
v_gene: TRBV10-3
j_gene: TRBJ2-3
CDR3aa: CAISELGTDTQYF
CDR3nt: TGTGCCATCAGTGAGCTGGGGACAGATACGCAGTATTTT

len: 13
abundance: many
d_gene: NA
v_gene: TRBV29-1
j_gene: TRBJ2-7
CDR3aa: CSVGGTAGYEQYF
CDR3nt: TGCAGCGTCGGGGGGACAGCCGGGTACGAGCAGTACTTC

len: 16
abundance: NA
d_gene: TRBD2
v_gene: TRBV6-2/TRBV6-3
j_gene: TRBJ2-7
CDR3aa: CASSRPGTSGTYEQYF
CDR3nt: TGTGCCAGCAGCCGACCCGGTACTAGCGGAACCTACGAGCAGTACTTC

len: 14
abundance: few
d_gene: NA
v_gene: TRBV6-2/TRBV6-3
j_gene: TRBJ2-7
CDR3aa: CASSKTHPPLEQYF
CDR3nt: TGTGCCAGCAGTAAGACTCATCCGCCCCTGGAGCAGTACTTC

len: 14
abundance: NA
d_gene: NA
v_gene: TRBV7-2
j_gene: TRBJ1-1
CDR3aa: CASSSTLGRTEAFF
CDR3nt: TGTGCCAGCAGCTCTACTTTGGGCAGGACTGAAGCTTTCTTT

len: 16
abundance: few
d_gene: TRBD2
v_gene: TRBV20-1
j_gene: TRBJ2-3
CDR3aa: CSAREKRLAGLDTQYF
CDR3nt: TGCAGTGCTAGAGAAAAACGGCTAGCGGGGCTAGATACGCAGTATTTT

len: 12
abundance: NA
d_gene: NA
v_gene: TRBV12-3/TRBV12-4
j_gene: TRBJ1-1
CDR3aa: CASSFYGSEAFF
CDR3nt: TGTGCCAGCAGTTTTTATGGGTCTGAAGCTTTCTTT

len: 13
abundance: NA
d_gene: NA
v_gene: TRBV20-1
j_gene: TRBJ2-4
CDR3aa: CSAPARKGNIQYF
CDR3nt: TGCAGTGCTCCGGCCCGCAAAGGGAACATTCAGTACTTC

len: 14
abundance: NA
d_gene: NA
v_gene: TRBV9
j_gene: TRBJ1-2
CDR3aa: CASSVDGGIYGYTF
CDR3nt: TGTGCCAGCAGCGTAGACGGGGGAATCTATGGCTACACCTTC

len: 16
abundance: few
d_gene: NA
v_gene: TRBV12-3/TRBV12-4
j_gene: TRBJ2-6
CDR3aa: CASSPGRGSGANVLTF
CDR3nt: TGTGCCAGCAGTCCCGGCCGAGGGTCTGGGGCCAACGTCCTGACTTTC

len: 13
abundance: NA
d_gene: NA
v_gene: TRBV18
j_gene: TRBJ1-2
CDR3aa: CASSPVEVFGYTF
CDR3nt: TGTGCCAGCTCACCGGTGGAGGTCTTTGGCTACACCTTC

len: 15
abundance: few
d_gene: TRBD1
v_gene: TRBV29-1
j_gene: TRBJ2-1
CDR3aa: CSVPPIGQGYNEQFF
CDR3nt: TGCAGCGTCCCACCGATCGGACAGGGCTACAATGAGCAGTTCTTC

len: 13
abundance: few
d_gene: TRBD1
v_gene: TRBV12-3/TRBV12-4
j_gene: TRBJ1-1
CDR3aa: CASSFKGRDRAFF
CDR3nt: TGTGCCAGCAGTTTTAAGGGTAGGGACAGAGCTTTCTTT

len: 12
abundance: few
d_gene: NA
v_gene: TRBV20-1
j_gene: TRBJ2-3
CDR3aa: CSARARADTQYF
CDR3nt: TGCAGTGCTAGAGCAAGGGCAGATACGCAGTATTTT

len: 14
abundance: few
d_gene: NA
v_gene: TRBV6-1
j_gene: TRBJ2-5
CDR3aa: CASRPRGSGETQYF
CDR3nt: TGTGCCAGCAGGCCCCGGGGATCAGGAGAGACCCAGTACTTC

len: 19
abundance: NA
d_gene: TRBD2
v_gene: TRBV3-1
j_gene: TRBJ2-1
CDR3aa: CASSQDFVAAGGLYNEQFF
CDR3nt: TGTGCCAGCAGCCAAGATTTTGTAGCGGCGGGAGGGCTCTACAATGAGCAGTTCTTC

len: 17
abundance: few
d_gene: TRBD2
v_gene: TRBV6-5
j_gene: TRBJ2-1
CDR3aa: CASSYGGSGRSYNEQFF
CDR3nt: TGTGCCAGCAGTTACGGCGGTAGCGGGAGGTCCTACAATGAGCAGTTCTTC

len: 16
abundance: few
d_gene: TRBD1
v_gene: TRBV6-2/TRBV6-3
j_gene: TRBJ2-1
CDR3aa: CASRDPPGTGVHEQFF
CDR3nt: TGTGCCAGCAGGGATCCCCCCGGGACAGGGGTTCATGAGCAGTTCTTC

len: 13
abundance: NA
d_gene: NA
v_gene: TRBV12-3/TRBV12-4
j_gene: TRBJ1-1
CDR3aa: CASSLNDNTEAFF
CDR3nt: TGTGCCAGCAGTTTAAACGACAATACTGAAGCTTTCTTT

len: 14
abundance: few
d_gene: NA
v_gene: TRBV20-1
j_gene: TRBJ2-5
CDR3aa: CSAVERTFLETQYF
CDR3nt: TGCAGTGCCGTGGAACGTACCTTTCTGGAGACCCAGTACTTC

len: 14
abundance: NA
d_gene: NA
v_gene: TRBV6-5
j_gene: TRBJ1-1
CDR3aa: CASSYTLRGTEAFF
CDR3nt: TGTGCCAGCAGTTACACCTTAAGAGGGACTGAAGCTTTCTTT

len: 14
abundance: NA
d_gene: NA
v_gene: TRBV6-2/TRBV6-3
j_gene: TRBJ1-1
CDR3aa: CASSPPAGPTEAFF
CDR3nt: TGTGCCAGCAGTCCCCCGGCAGGGCCCACTGAAGCTTTCTTT

len: 13
abundance: NA
d_gene: NA
v_gene: TRBV12-3/TRBV12-4
j_gene: TRBJ1-1
CDR3aa: CASSLIEDTEAFF
CDR3nt: TGTGCCAGCAGTTTAATTGAGGACACTGAAGCTTTCTTT

len: 15
abundance: few
d_gene: NA
v_gene: TRBV6-5
j_gene: TRBJ2-1
CDR3aa: CASSYSGPIYSEQFF
CDR3nt: TGTGCCAGCAGTTACTCGGGCCCCATATATAGTGAGCAGTTCTTC

len: 17
abundance: few
d_gene: TRBD2
v_gene: TRBV5-1
j_gene: TRBJ2-5
CDR3aa: CASRRTSGREAQETQYF
CDR3nt: TGCGCCAGCAGACGGACTAGCGGGAGAGAAGCCCAAGAGACCCAGTACTTC

len: 13
abundance: NA
d_gene: NA
v_gene: TRBV20-1
j_gene: TRBJ2-2
CDR3aa: CSAAGPTGGELFF
CDR3nt: TGCAGTGCAGCCGGCCCCACGGGCGGGGAGCTGTTTTTT

len: 18
abundance: few
d_gene: NA
v_gene: TRBV5-5
j_gene: TRBJ2-3
CDR3aa: CASSLYFRDSYSTDTQYF
CDR3nt: TGTGCCAGCAGCTTGTATTTCAGGGATTCCTACAGCACAGATACGCAGTATTTT

len: 15
abundance: NA
d_gene: TRBD1
v_gene: TRBV20-1
j_gene: TRBJ2-1
CDR3aa: CSANSGDRGLSEQFF
CDR3nt: TGCAGTGCTAATTCCGGAGACAGGGGATTAAGTGAGCAGTTCTTC

len: 13
abundance: NA
d_gene: NA
v_gene: TRBV4-3
j_gene: TRBJ2-3
CDR3aa: CASSQDFTDTQYF
CDR3nt: TGCGCCAGCAGCCAAGACTTCACAGATACGCAGTATTTT

len: 17
abundance: NA
d_gene: TRBD1
v_gene: TRBV6-2/TRBV6-3
j_gene: TRBJ2-2
CDR3aa: CASSYKQGAPRTGELFF
CDR3nt: TGTGCCAGCAGTTATAAACAGGGGGCGCCGCGCACCGGGGAGCTGTTTTTT

len: 15
abundance: NA
d_gene: TRBD1
v_gene: TRBV6-5
j_gene: TRBJ2-5
CDR3aa: CASSYSGTGKETQYF
CDR3nt: TGTGCCAGCAGTTACTCCGGGACAGGGAAAGAGACCCAGTACTTC

len: 15
abundance: many
d_gene: TRBD2
v_gene: TRBV20-1
j_gene: TRBJ2-3
CDR3aa: CSARKLAGMTDTQYF
CDR3nt: TGCAGTGCTCGCAAACTAGCGGGGATGACAGATACGCAGTATTTT

len: 15
abundance: many
d_gene: NA
v_gene: TRBV29-1
j_gene: TRBJ2-3
CDR3aa: CSGASGARGADTQYF
CDR3nt: TGCAGCGGGGCCTCAGGGGCCCGAGGGGCAGATACGCAGTATTTT

len: 14
abundance: NA
d_gene: NA
v_gene: TRBV19
j_gene: TRBJ2-1
CDR3aa: CASSTGRGINEQFF
CDR3nt: TGTGCCAGTAGTACCGGCAGAGGAATCAATGAGCAGTTCTTC

len: 16
abundance: NA
d_gene: NA
v_gene: TRBV20-1
j_gene: TRBJ2-7
CDR3aa: CSAAELESIATYEQYF
CDR3nt: TGCAGTGCCGCGGAACTGGAGTCGATCGCTACCTACGAGCAGTACTTC

len: 14
abundance: NA
d_gene: TRBD1
v_gene: TRBV12-3/TRBV12-4
j_gene: TRBJ1-2
CDR3aa: CASSLGDRTYGYTF
CDR3nt: TGTGCCAGCAGTTTAGGGGACAGAACGTATGGCTACACCTTC

len: 17
abundance: few
d_gene: NA
v_gene: TRBV28
j_gene: TRBJ2-7
CDR3aa: CASSSRRTTAPSYEQYF
CDR3nt: TGTGCCAGCAGTTCCAGAAGGACTACCGCCCCATCCTACGAGCAGTACTTC

len: 15
abundance: NA
d_gene: NA
v_gene: TRBV6-2/TRBV6-3
j_gene: TRBJ2-1
CDR3aa: CASSPRQANYNEQFF
CDR3nt: TGTGCCAGCAGTCCCAGACAGGCGAACTACAATGAGCAGTTCTTC

len: 12
abundance: few
d_gene: NA
v_gene: TRBV27
j_gene: TRBJ2-7
CDR3aa: CASRRGSYEQYF
CDR3nt: TGTGCCAGCAGACGTGGCTCCTACGAGCAGTACTTC

len: 13
abundance: NA
d_gene: NA
v_gene: TRBV29-1
j_gene: TRBJ2-7
CDR3aa: CSVSDRQIGEQYF
CDR3nt: TGCAGCGTTTCGGATCGTCAGATAGGCGAGCAGTACTTC

len: 13
abundance: many
d_gene: NA
v_gene: TRBV12-3/TRBV12-4
j_gene: TRBJ1-6
CDR3aa: CASRGRSNSPLHF
CDR3nt: TGTGCCAGCAGGGGACGGAGTAATTCACCCCTCCACTTT

len: 14
abundance: NA
d_gene: NA
v_gene: TRBV12-5
j_gene: TRBJ1-3
CDR3aa: CASALGISGNTIYF
CDR3nt: TGTGCTAGTGCCTTAGGGATCTCTGGAAACACCATATATTTT

len: 13
abundance: NA
d_gene: NA
v_gene: TRBV30
j_gene: TRBJ2-7
CDR3aa: CAWSGRSAYEQYF
CDR3nt: TGTGCCTGGAGTGGACGGTCAGCCTACGAGCAGTACTTC

len: 17
abundance: few
d_gene: TRBD1
v_gene: TRBV10-3
j_gene: TRBJ2-1
CDR3aa: CAIRGVPGQGAENEQFF
CDR3nt: TGTGCCATCAGAGGGGTCCCGGGACAGGGGGCCGAGAATGAGCAGTTCTTC

len: 16
abundance: NA
d_gene: TRBD2
v_gene: TRBV28
j_gene: TRBJ2-1
CDR3aa: CASSLRGVSSYNEQFF
CDR3nt: TGTGCCAGCAGTTTACGGGGGGTCAGCTCCTACAATGAGCAGTTCTTC